This T cell receptor (beta chain) came from a study of blood T cell repertoires in COVID-19. Between the trimmed V and J ends, which lost 5 bases and 7 bases, there was a span of 15 bases. This CDR3 is built from 14 residues. CDR1 and CDR2 (germline): SEHNR, FQNEAQ (reference sequence). The assay was immunoSEQ multiplex PCR, and TCRdb's table has in-frame clones only and misses some. The sample has over 250,000 clones; more than 90% are singletons. Among Cohort 3 donors, those recovered had two negative PCRs, clearance, or symptom resolution. The gene calls are TRBV7-9 and TRBJ2-1; TRBD1 is a possible D gene (5 bases). The clonotype was recovered from a man in his fifties or sixties who had recovered from COVID-19. Source material: PBMCs or T cells enriched from blood (not recorded which). The CDR3 loop reads CASSPWQGPNEQFF. CDR3 nucleotides: TGTGCCAGCAGCCCCTGGCAGGGTCCGAATGAGCAGTTCTTC.